This entry concerns a single T cell receptor beta chain. Its antigen is undetermined. The sample comes from a study of cytomegalovirus exposure and HLA in healthy donors. Overall study context: Earlier results showed roughly 120 million unique TCR beta sequences derived from about 179 million T cells. General study findings and limits: Rarity marked most TCR sequences, yet some public TCRs occurred in many donors.

Amplification used 60 Vbeta primers and 13 Jbeta primers. TCRdb keeps only in-frame clones here, not all; method: immunoSEQ multiplex PCR. The table has 200,000 or so clones, about 81% seen once. This TCR was recovered from a woman in her thirties or forties in good health and CMV-seronegative. The sample was PBMCs.

The CDR3 nucleotides read TGCGCCAGCAGACCCAGCGGGAGTTTGGAGACCCAGTACTTC. This sequence encodes CASRPSGSLETQYF. The chain is built from TRBV5-1 and TRBJ2-5; 8 bases line up with TRBD2. Germline V gene data show CDR1 as SGHRS and CDR2 as YFSETQ. Losses at the gene ends were 5 bases for V and 5 bases for J; bases not matched to a gene: 8. This CDR3 contains 14 residues.